This TCR beta chain was sequenced for a study of blood T cells in healthy people across ages. Concerning this clonotype: What it binds is unknown.

CDR3 length: 15 amino acids. Germline assignment: CDR1 DFQATT and CDR2 SNEGSKA (reference sequence). A second 7 to 11 cycle PCR used barcoded and J-beta primers. MiXCR, run by TCRdb on the 5' RACE reads, gives a single entry per CDR3 protein. This table has fewer than 2,000,000 distinct CDR3 sequences, about 35% appearing once. Study observations and caveats: Lack of knowledge of donor CMV status possibly confounded expanded clonotype changes. Unsorted PBMCs ruled out conclusive naive versus antigen-experienced comparison.

Sequencing was carried out using blood. V and J are TRBV20-1 and TRBJ2-1; TRBD1 is a possible D gene (6 bases). The J call may not be correct, given that the DNA end is closer to TRBJ2-7. The sequence came from a young woman in good health. The CDR3 DNA sequence: TGCAGTGCTAGAGGCCAGGGGAGCTCCTACAATGAGCAGTACTTC. It is translated as CSARGQGSSYNEQYF.